This record covers a single T cell receptor (beta chain). Antigen unknown. The method was immunoSEQ multiplex PCR; TCRdb's version includes in-frame clones alone and lacks a portion of them. The sample contains fewer than 20,000 clones, about 80% of which appear only once. The sample comes from a study of OX40 agonist ivuxolimab in advanced cancers. Study findings and constraints: Low normalized T-cell clonal expansion was also seen in some nonresponders.

The germline V and J ends were trimmed by 10 bases and 4 bases, with 26 bases remaining between them. This CDR3 spans 16 amino acids. From germline, CDR1 is ENHRY and CDR2 SYGVKD. The source material was CD4+ or CD8+ T cells sorted from blood, sampled in a trial of the OX40 agonist ivuxolimab. The receptor was isolated from an adult with an advanced solid tumor such as melanoma, head and neck, liver or kidney cancer. The gene calls are TRBV10-3 and TRBJ2-7; D assignment may be TRBD1 or TRBD2 (7 bases each). The CDR3 loop reads CATKGDLAGGGYEQYF. The CDR3 DNA reads as TGTGCCACCAAAGGGGACTTAGCAGGGGGGGGATACGAGCAGTACTTC.